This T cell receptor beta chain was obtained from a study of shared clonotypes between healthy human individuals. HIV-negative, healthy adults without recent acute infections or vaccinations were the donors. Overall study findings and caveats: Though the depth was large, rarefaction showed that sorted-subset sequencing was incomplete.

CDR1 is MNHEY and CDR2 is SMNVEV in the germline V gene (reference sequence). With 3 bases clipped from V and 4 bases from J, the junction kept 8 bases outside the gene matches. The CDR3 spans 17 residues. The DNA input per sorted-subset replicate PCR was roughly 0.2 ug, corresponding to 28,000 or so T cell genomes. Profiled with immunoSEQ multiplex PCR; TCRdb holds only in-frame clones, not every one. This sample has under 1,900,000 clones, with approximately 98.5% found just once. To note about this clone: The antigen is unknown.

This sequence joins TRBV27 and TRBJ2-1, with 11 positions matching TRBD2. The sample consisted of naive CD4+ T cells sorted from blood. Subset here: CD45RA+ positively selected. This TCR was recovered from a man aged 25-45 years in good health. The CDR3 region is CASSFLTSGSQYNEQFF. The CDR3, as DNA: TGTGCCAGCAGTTTCCTAACTAGCGGGAGTCAGTACAATGAGCAGTTCTTC.